What follows are 20 T cell receptor beta chains derived from one specimen sequenced in a study of tissue T cells after allogeneic stem cell transplantation. Time point: mouse harvest day 7 after allogeneic transplant. Tail vein injection delivered 10^7 T-cell-depleted bone marrow cells and 10^6 splenic CD5+ T cells. Measured with immunoSEQ multiplex PCR; TCRdb has only the in-frame clones, and not every one. This table has roughly 5,800 clones, more than 40% appearing once. Sample: gut tissue. The source of these receptors is a female BALB/c mouse given C57BL/6 T cells with graft-versus-host disease after an allogeneic hematopoietic cell transplant.

Note on this clone: Gene names denote mouse genes. CDR3: CASSLGGRAEQYF. Partial CDR3 DNA: TGTGCCAGCAGTCTGGGGGGGCGCGCTGAACAGTAC. V usage is TRBV26 and J usage is TRBJ2-7, with D possibly matching TRBD2 (7 bases). Read sequence stops 1 residue before the CDR3 end, and the germline J gene provides the missing end. The CDR3 runs to 13 residues. Trimming stripped 2 bases from V and 6 bases from J, with 11 bases between. From germline, CDR1 is KGHPV and CDR2 FQNQEV (reference sequence).

This clone was detected a few times. Gene names follow the mouse nomenclature. This CDR3 is CASSLQGNSGNTLYF. The sequenced part of the CDR3 DNA is TGTGCCAGCAGCCTACAGGGGAATTCTGGAAATACGCTCTAT. The V call is TRBV26, the J call TRBJ1-3; 7 bases line up with TRBD1. The read comes to an end 1 residue before the CDR3 does, leaving the germline J gene to fill in the end. Germline loops: CDR1 KGHPV, CDR2 FQNQEV (reference sequence). The trim removed 6 bases at V and 0 bases at J, leaving 5 bases unmatched. This CDR3 region has 15 residues.

As concerns this clone: Genes and germline are mouse. Coverage ceases 1 residue before the CDR3 finishes, and the germline J gene fills in the end. The rearrangement uses TRBV26 and TRBJ2-1, with TRBD1 matching over 10 bases. The germline CDR1 and CDR2 sequences are KGHPV and FQNQEV (reference sequence). J lost 1 base, V lost 4 bases, and 1 base had no gene match. The CDR3 contains 15 residues. The part of the CDR3 DNA that was read is TGTGCCAGCAGTCGGGACAGGGGAAACTATGCTGAGCAGTTC. It is translated as CASSRDRGNYAEQF. The entire CDR3 is CASSRDRGNYAEQFF. The variable domain in full, with the rest retrieved from reference TRBV26 and TRBJ2-1, is NSKVIQTPRYLVKGQGQKAKMRCIPEKGHPVVFWYQQNKNNEFKFLINFQNQEVLQQIDMTEKRFSAECPSNSPCSLEIQSSEAGDSALYLCASSRDRGNYAEQFFGPGTRLTVL.

Details on this clone: Gene names and germline refer to mouse. The read terminates 1 residue before the CDR3 end, so the remaining end is supplied by the germline J gene. V and J are TRBV26 and TRBJ1-6; TRBD1 aligns across 8 bases. TRBJ1-6 is given ORF status, its function remaining uncertain. Per germline, CDR1 KGHPV and CDR2 FQNQEV (reference sequence). This CDR3 has 16 residues. V was clipped by 2 bases and J by 0 bases; unmatched bases: 0. The covered CDR3 bases are TGTGCCAGCAGTCTGGGGACAGGTTCCTATAATTCGCCCCTCTAC. It translates to CASSLGTGSYNSPLY. The CDR3 as a whole reads CASSLGTGSYNSPLYF.

This clone was seen more than once but under ten times. Genes and germline are mouse. The DNA ends 1 residue before the CDR3 does, and the rest of the CDR3 is filled in from the germline J gene. The genes are TRBV3 and TRBJ2-7; D could derive from TRBD1 or TRBD2 (5 bases each). V lost 5 bases and J lost 0, with 14 bases in between. Germline CDR1 is SNHLY and CDR2 is FYNGKV (reference sequence). The CDR3 is 15 amino acids. CDR3 DNA (partial): TGTGCCAGCAGCCCCCGCGGGGGAAGCTCCTATGAACAGTAC. This sequence encodes CASSPRGGSSYEQY. The full-length CDR3 reads as CASSPRGGSSYEQYF. The full variable domain, rest sourced from reference TRBV3 and TRBJ2-7, is GPKVLQIPSHQIIDMGQMVTLNCDPVSNHLYFYWYKQILGQQMEFLVNFYNGKVMEKSKLFKDQFSVERPDGSYFTLKIQPTALEDSAVYFCASSPRGGSSYEQYFGPGTRLTVL.

Of note for this clone: The gene names given are mouse names. From the germline J gene comes the end of the CDR3, since the read stops 1 residue before it. The chain carries TRBV26 and TRBJ2-3; a weak D match, TRBD1 (5 bases). The CDR3 covers 13 residues. Germline V gene sequence: CDR1 KGHPV, CDR2 FQNQEV (reference sequence). Trimming pared 4 bases from V and 3 bases from J, leaving 8 bases between. The CDR3 protein is CASSHRWAETLYF. CDR3 DNA (partial): TGTGCCAGCAGTCACAGGTGGGCAGAAACGCTGTAT.

A remark on this clone: The listed genes are named as in mouse. Read sequence stops 1 residue before the CDR3 end, and the germline J gene provides the missing end. The rearrangement links TRBV13-2 to TRBJ2-7, with 10 positions matching TRBD2. The CDR3 loop spans 16 amino acids. Germline values: CDR1 NNHNN, CDR2 SYGAGS (reference sequence). V was clipped by 0 bases and J by 0 bases; unmatched bases: 3. The CDR3 loop reads CASGDAGGALSYEQYF. The part of the CDR3 DNA that was read is TGTGCCAGCGGTGATGCTGGGGGGGCCCTCTCCTATGAACAGTAC.

Notes on this clone: Gene names are mouse gene names. Read coverage stops 1 residue before the CDR3 terminus; the germline J gene supplies the remainder. The gene calls are TRBV12-2 and TRBJ2-5, with 14 bases matching TRBD2. The length of the CDR3 is 16 residues. V shed 4 bases and J 3 bases; nucleotides not matched to a gene: 5. Germline-derived CDR1 and CDR2 are SGHLS and HYDKME. CDR3 loop: CASSRDWGGGQDTQYF. Incomplete CDR3 DNA: TGTGCCAGCTCCCGGGACTGGGGGGGCGGGCAAGACACCCAGTAC.

As to this clone: Gene names and germline refer to mouse. The read stops 1 residue short of the end of the CDR3; the missing end is completed from the germline J gene. The chain has TRBV26 and TRBJ1-4, with D hard to call. Trimming left V 3 bases short and J 1 base short, with 6 bases between. The germline V gene has CDR1 KGHPV and CDR2 FQNQEV (reference sequence). CDR3 length: 14 residues. The CDR3 is CASSLQASNERLFF. The sequenced CDR3 bases are TGTGCCAGCAGTCTTCAGGCTTCCAACGAAAGATTATTT.

This clone came up a few times. The germline and genes are mouse ones. The read ends 1 residue before the CDR3 terminus; that terminus is restored from the germline J gene. The chain carries TRBV24 and TRBJ2-1; D possibly corresponds to TRBD1 (6 bases). This CDR3 spans 11 amino acids. Between the trimmed V and J ends, which lost 8 bases and 12 bases, there was a span of 14 bases. The V gene's germline CDR1 is KGHTA and CDR2 FRNEEI. CDR3 DNA (partial): TGTGCCAGCCCACAGGAGGGGGTGCAGTTC. This encodes CASPQEGVQF. The entire CDR3 protein reads CASPQEGVQFF.

Of note for this clone: Gene names denote mouse genes. The read is 1 residue too short to cover the CDR3 end, so that end is filled in from the germline J gene. Other DNA sequences in this specimen translate into the identical CDR3. The chain combines TRBV13-1 with TRBJ2-7; TRBD2 matches 8 bases. V lost 1 base and J lost 7; bases outside the gene matches: 7. This CDR3 is 14 amino acids long. Looked up from germline, CDR1 is NSHNY and CDR2 is SYGAGN. Incomplete CDR3 DNA: TGTGCCAGCAGTGATAGTGGGGGGGTGGGGGAACAGTAC. Its translation: CASSDSGGVGEQY. The CDR3 as a whole reads CASSDSGGVGEQYF.

Turning to this clone: Germline and genes: mouse. The missing CDR3 end, 1 residue past where the read stops, is filled in from the germline J gene. The V gene is TRBV3, the J gene TRBJ2-5; TRBD2 matches 13 bases. Trimming cost V 5 bases and J 6 bases; bases outside gene matches: 5. The CDR3 runs 15 residues. The V gene's germline CDR1 is SNHLY and CDR2 FYNGKV (reference sequence). The DNA read from the CDR3 is TGTGCCAGCAGCCCCGGACTGGGGGGGCGCGACACCCAGTAC. Its translation is CASSPGLGGRDTQY. The whole CDR3 reads CASSPGLGGRDTQYF. Supplemented by reference TRBV3 and TRBJ2-5, the full variable domain reads GPKVLQIPSHQIIDMGQMVTLNCDPVSNHLYFYWYKQILGQQMEFLVNFYNGKVMEKSKLFKDQFSVERPDGSYFTLKIQPTALEDSAVYFCASSPGLGGRDTQYFGPGTRLLVL.

This clone appeared a single time. The gene names here belong to mouse. The read halts 1 residue ahead of the CDR3 end, with the missing end drawn from the germline J gene. The V call is TRBV3, the J call TRBJ2-4; TRBD2 matches 9 bases. Unmatched junction bases numbered 2, after V lost 1 base and J lost 0 bases. The CDR3 consists of 16 residues. Germline CDR1 is SNHLY and CDR2 is FYNGKV (reference sequence). The CDR3 sequence is CASSLVWGGSQNTLYF. The CDR3 DNA, read in part, is TGTGCCAGCAGCTTAGTCTGGGGGGGTAGTCAAAACACCTTGTAC.

There are a few counts of this clone. The genes and germline here are from mouse. The read gets to within 1 residue of the CDR3 end, and the germline J gene fills in the rest. The chain carries TRBV26 and TRBJ2-1; D may be TRBD1 or TRBD2 (5 bases each). This CDR3 has 13 residues. CDR1 and CDR2 (germline): KGHPV, FQNQEV (reference sequence). Trimming shortened V by 9 bases and J by 3 bases, and 12 bases separated the two germline ends. Incomplete CDR3 DNA: TGTGCCAGTCTCCCGGGGGTCTATGCTGAGCAGTTC. It translates to CASLPGVYAEQF. The entire CDR3 protein is CASLPGVYAEQFF.

This clone was seen once. Gene names follow the mouse nomenclature. The CDR3 extends 1 residue past the end of the read, so its final part is completed from the germline J gene. The genes are TRBV26 and TRBJ1-1; TRBD1 matches 9 bases. The CDR3 totals 12 residues. The trim removed 4 bases at V and 8 bases at J, leaving 2 bases unmatched. Germline assignment: CDR1 KGHPV and CDR2 FQNQEV (reference sequence). The CDR3 loop reads CASSPQGAEVFF. Partial CDR3 DNA: TGTGCCAGCAGTCCACAGGGGGCGGAAGTCTTC.

Concerning this clone: Germline and genes here are mouse. The CDR3 goes on 1 residue after the read ends, and that part is filled in from the germline J gene. The chain is built from TRBV3 and TRBJ2-7, with D unresolved. The CDR3 covers 12 residues. Germline CDR1 SNHLY, CDR2 FYNGKV (reference sequence). V was clipped by 5 bases and J by 0 bases, with 5 bases between them. This CDR3 is CASSRSSYEQYF. The covered CDR3 bases are TGTGCCAGCAGCCGGAGCTCCTATGAACAGTAC.

As for this clone: The genes and germline here are from mouse. The read halts 1 residue ahead of the CDR3 end, with the missing end drawn from the germline J gene. The chain has TRBV19 and TRBJ2-4; TRBD2 agrees at 10 bases. This CDR3 spans 13 amino acids. Per the germline V gene, CDR1 is FNHDT and CDR2 is SITEND (reference sequence). Trimming at V came to 7 bases and at J to 1 base, leaving 0 bases not matched to a gene. This chain's CDR3 is CASGLGGQNTLYF. CDR3 DNA, as far as it was read: TGTGCCAGCGGACTGGGGGGTCAAAACACCTTGTAC.

This clone was counted only a few times. The germline and genes are mouse ones. The read gets to within 1 residue of the CDR3 end, and the germline J gene fills in the rest. The chain uses TRBV15 and TRBJ1-1, with TRBD1 matching 8 bases. After removal of 6 bases from V and 2 bases from J, the junction contained 5 bases not matched to a gene. Germline V CDR1 and CDR2: SGHND, FRSKSL. This CDR3 spans 14 amino acids. CDR3 residues: CASSRQGSNTEVFF. CDR3 DNA (partial): TGTGCCAGCAGCCGACAGGGGAGTAACACAGAAGTCTTC.

As regards this clone: Gene names and germline match the mouse. The CDR3 loop is CSSSQSGGGNTEVFF. The CDR3 bases that were read are TGCTCCAGCAGTCAATCAGGGGGAGGAAACACAGAAGTCTTC. The chain has TRBV23 and TRBJ1-1; no check of the table's D call, TRBD1, against the DNA was made. From the germline J gene comes the end of the CDR3, since the read stops 1 residue before it. Germline assignment: CDR1 KGHTA and CDR2 FQNQQP. This CDR3 comprises 15 residues.

Turning to this clone: Genes and germline are mouse. The sequenced CDR3 bases are TGTGCCAGCAGCCAAGAACAGGGGGTTAACTATGCTGAGCAGTTC. Translated, it gives CASSQEQGVNYAEQF. The full CDR3 protein is CASSQEQGVNYAEQFF. The chain has TRBV5 and TRBJ2-1; 8 bases match TRBD1. The read is 1 residue too short to cover the CDR3 end, so that end is filled in from the germline J gene. The germline V gene encodes CDR1 LGHNA and CDR2 YNLKQL (reference sequence). This CDR3 region has 16 residues. The J segment lost 0 bases and the V segment lost 0 bases, leaving 1 base of the junction unmatched.